The clone carrying this T cell receptor (beta chain) was seen a single time. The data belong to a study of shared clonotypes between healthy human individuals. Study context: Samples came from a couple of female and a few male donors aged 18 to 49. Researchers assigned three CD4 naive, three CD4 memory, two CD8 naive and one CD8 memory plate to each donor.

The V and J ends lost 6 bases and 5 bases, in that order; junction bases with no gene match: 5. CDR3 length: 13 residues. Germline-derived CDR1 and CDR2 are LNHDA and SQIVND (reference sequence). Naive CD8 populations comprised CD45RO-negative cells positively selected for CCR7, excluding terminally differentiated effector memory CD45RA+ cells. Sorted-subset replicate PCRs used around 200 ng of genomic DNA. This amount corresponded to 30,000 to 35,000 T cell genomes. In the original workflow: Because ImmunoSEQ provided only junction sequences with no quality scores, the filtering differed. The method was immunoSEQ multiplex PCR; TCRdb's version includes in-frame clones alone and lacks a portion of them. V and J calls and clone size are as listed in that table; D and trimming were resolved from the DNA. The sample carries some 2.1 million clones, about 94% recorded once.

The chain uses TRBV19 and TRBJ2-5, with 8 bases that match TRBD1. Sequenced sample: naive CD8+ T cells from PBMCs. The origin of this receptor is a man aged 18 to 29 in good health. Some clones in this sample may be carry-over from other donors' samples. In DNA form, the CDR3 reads TGTGCCAGTAGACCGACAGGGGACGAGACCCAGTACTTC. This translates into CASRPTGDETQYF.